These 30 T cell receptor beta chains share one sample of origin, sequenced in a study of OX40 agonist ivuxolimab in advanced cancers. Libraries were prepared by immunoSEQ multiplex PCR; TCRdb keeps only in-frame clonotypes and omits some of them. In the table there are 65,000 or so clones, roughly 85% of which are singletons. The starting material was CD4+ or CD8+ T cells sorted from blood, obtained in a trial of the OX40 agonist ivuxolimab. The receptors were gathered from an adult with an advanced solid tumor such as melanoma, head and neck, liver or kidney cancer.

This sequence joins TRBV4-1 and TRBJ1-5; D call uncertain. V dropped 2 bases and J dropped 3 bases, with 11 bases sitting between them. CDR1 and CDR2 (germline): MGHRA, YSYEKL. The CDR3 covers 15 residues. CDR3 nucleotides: TGCGCCAGCAGCCAAAACACCGGTTACAATCAGCCCCAGCATTTT. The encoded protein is CASSQNTGYNQPQHF.

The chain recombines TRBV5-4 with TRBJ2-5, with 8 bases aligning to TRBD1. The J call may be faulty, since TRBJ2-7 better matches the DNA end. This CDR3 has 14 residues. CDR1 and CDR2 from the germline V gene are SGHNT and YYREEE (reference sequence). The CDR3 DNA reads TGTGCCAGCAGGTACTGGGACAGGACCTACGAGCAGTACTTC. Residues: CASRYWDRTYEQYF.

As DNA, the CDR3 is TGCAGTGCCCAGTTGAACGGGGAGCTGTTTTTT. It translates to CSAQLNGELFF. The gene calls are TRBV20-1 and TRBJ2-2; D not resolved. Looked up from germline, CDR1 is DFQATT and CDR2 is SNEGSKA (reference sequence). V was clipped by 6 bases and J by 7 bases, with 9 bases between them. The CDR3 runs to 11 residues.

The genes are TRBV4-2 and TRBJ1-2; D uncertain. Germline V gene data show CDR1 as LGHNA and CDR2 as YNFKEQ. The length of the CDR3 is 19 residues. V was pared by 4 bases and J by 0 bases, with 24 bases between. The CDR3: CASSPPYLPGADSNYGYTF. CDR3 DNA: TGTGCCAGCAGCCCACCCTATTTACCGGGAGCGGACTCTAACTATGGCTACACCTTC.

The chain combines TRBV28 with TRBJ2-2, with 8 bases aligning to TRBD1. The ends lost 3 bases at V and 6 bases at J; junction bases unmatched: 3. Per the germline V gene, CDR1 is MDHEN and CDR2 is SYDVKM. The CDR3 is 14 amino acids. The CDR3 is CASSLGQASGELFF. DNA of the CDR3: TGTGCCAGCAGTTTGGGACAGGCCTCCGGGGAGCTGTTTTTT.

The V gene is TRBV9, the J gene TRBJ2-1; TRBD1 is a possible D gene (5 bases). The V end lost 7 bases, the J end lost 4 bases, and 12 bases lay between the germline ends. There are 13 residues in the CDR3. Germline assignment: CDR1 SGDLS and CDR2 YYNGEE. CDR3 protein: CASGRVGYNEQFF. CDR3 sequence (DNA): TGTGCCAGCGGCAGGGTGGGATACAATGAGCAGTTCTTC.

The CDR3 protein is CASSLGTGSYNEQFF. The CDR3 bases are TGTGCCAGCAGCCTCGGGACGGGTTCCTACAATGAGCAGTTCTTC. The chain employs TRBV13 and TRBJ2-1; D assignment may be TRBD1 or TRBD2 (5 bases each). Trimming pared 5 bases from V and 1 base from J, leaving 12 bases between. The germline gives CDR1 PRHDT, CDR2 FYEKMQ (reference sequence). The CDR3 runs 15 residues.

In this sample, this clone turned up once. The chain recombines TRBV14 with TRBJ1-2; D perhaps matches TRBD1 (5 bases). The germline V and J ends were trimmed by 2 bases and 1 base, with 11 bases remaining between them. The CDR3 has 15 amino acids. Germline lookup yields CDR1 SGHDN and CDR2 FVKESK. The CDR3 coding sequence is TGTGCCAGCAGCCAACCCGGGACGGATAACTATGGCTACACCTTC. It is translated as CASSQPGTDNYGYTF.

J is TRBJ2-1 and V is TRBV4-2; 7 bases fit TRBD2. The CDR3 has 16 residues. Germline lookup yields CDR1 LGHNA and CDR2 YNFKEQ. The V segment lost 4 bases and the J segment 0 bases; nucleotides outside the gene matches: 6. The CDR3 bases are TGTGCCAGCAGCCCGCTAGCGGATAGCTCCTACAATGAGCAGTTCTTC. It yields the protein CASSPLADSSYNEQFF.

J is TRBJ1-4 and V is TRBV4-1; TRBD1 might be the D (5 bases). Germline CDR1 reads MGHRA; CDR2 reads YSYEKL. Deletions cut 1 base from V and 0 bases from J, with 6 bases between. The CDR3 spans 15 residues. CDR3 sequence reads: CASSQAQATNEKLFF. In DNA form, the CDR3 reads TGCGCCAGCAGCCAAGCACAGGCAACTAATGAAAAACTGTTTTTT.

CDR3 sequence: CASNPGGISTGELFF. The CDR3 DNA reads as TGTGCCAGCAATCCAGGGGGCATAAGCACCGGGGAGCTGTTTTTT. V and J are TRBV2 and TRBJ2-2; TRBD1 aligns across 8 bases. J gave up 4 bases and V 7 bases, and 8 bases lay outside the gene matches. CDR1 SNHLY and CDR2 FYNNEI come from the germline V gene. This CDR3 has 15 amino acids.

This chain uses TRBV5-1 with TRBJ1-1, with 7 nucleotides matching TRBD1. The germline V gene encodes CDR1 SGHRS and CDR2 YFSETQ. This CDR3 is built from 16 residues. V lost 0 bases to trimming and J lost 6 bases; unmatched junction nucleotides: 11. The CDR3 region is CASSLAVSAGGSEAFF. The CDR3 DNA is TGCGCCAGCAGCTTGGCGGTTTCGGCAGGGGGTTCTGAAGCTTTCTTT. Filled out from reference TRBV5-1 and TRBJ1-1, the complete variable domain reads KAGVTQTPRYLIKTRGQQVTLSCSPISGHRSVSWYQQTPGQGLQFLFEYFSETQRNKGNFPGRFSGRQFSNSRSEMNVSTLELGDSALYLCASSLAVSAGGSEAFFGQGTRLTVV.

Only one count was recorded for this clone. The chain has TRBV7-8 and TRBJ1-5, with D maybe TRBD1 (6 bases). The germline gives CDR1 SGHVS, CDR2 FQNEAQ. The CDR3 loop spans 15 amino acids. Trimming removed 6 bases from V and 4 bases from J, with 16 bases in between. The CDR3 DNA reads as TGTGCCAGCAGGAGGGGGGTCCTCGGTAATCAGCCCCAGCATTTT. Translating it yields CASRRGVLGNQPQHF.

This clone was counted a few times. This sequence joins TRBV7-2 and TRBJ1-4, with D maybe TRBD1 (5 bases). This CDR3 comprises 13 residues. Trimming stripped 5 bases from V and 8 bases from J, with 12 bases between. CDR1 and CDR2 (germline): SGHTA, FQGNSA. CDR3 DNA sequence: TGTGCCAGCAGCCCCGCCTGGGACGAAAAACTGTTTTTT. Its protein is CASSPAWDEKLFF.

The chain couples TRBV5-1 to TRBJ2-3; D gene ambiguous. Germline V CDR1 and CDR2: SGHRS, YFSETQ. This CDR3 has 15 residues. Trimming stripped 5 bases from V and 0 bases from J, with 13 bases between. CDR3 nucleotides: TGCGCCAGCAGTCCAGGTGATTCTAGCACAGATACGCAGTATTTT. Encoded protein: CASSPGDSSTDTQYF.

The CDR3 DNA sequence: TGTGCCAGCAGTGAATTCGGTTTCGCCTACGAGCAGTACTTC. It translates to CASSEFGFAYEQYF. V gene TRBV6-1 combines with J gene TRBJ2-7, with D hard to call. The CDR3 covers 14 residues. Germline CDR1 reads MNHNS; CDR2 reads SASEGT. The ends were cut back, 2 bases at V and 2 bases at J, with 10 bases in the middle.

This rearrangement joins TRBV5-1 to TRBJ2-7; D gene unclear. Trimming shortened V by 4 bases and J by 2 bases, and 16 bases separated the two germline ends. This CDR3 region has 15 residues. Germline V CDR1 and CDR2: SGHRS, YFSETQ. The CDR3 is CASSADVGLAYEQYF. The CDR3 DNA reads TGCGCCAGCAGCGCGGATGTGGGCTTGGCCTACGAGCAGTACTTC.

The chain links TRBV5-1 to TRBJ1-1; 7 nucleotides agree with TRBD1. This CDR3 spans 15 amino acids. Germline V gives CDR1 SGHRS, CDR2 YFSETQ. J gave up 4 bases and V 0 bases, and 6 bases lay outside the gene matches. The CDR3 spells CASSLGGQQGTEAFF. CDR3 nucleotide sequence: TGCGCCAGCAGCTTGGGGGGACAGCAAGGCACTGAAGCTTTCTTT.

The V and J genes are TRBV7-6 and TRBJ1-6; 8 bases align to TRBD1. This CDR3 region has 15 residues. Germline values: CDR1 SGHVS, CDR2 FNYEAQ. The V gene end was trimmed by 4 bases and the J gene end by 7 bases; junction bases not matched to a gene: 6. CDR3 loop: CASSSRTGSNSPLHF. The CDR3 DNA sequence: TGTGCCAGCAGCTCCAGGACAGGGTCGAATTCACCCCTCCACTTT.

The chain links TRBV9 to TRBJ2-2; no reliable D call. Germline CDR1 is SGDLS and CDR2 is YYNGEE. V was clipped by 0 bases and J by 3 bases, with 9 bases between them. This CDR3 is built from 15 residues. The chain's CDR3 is CASSVDQIYTGELFF. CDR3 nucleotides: TGTGCCAGCAGCGTAGATCAGATATACACCGGGGAGCTGTTTTTT. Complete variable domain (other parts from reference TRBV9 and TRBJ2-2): DSGVTQTPKHLITATGQRVTLRCSPRSGDLSVYWYQQSLDQGLQFLIQYYNGEERAKGNILERFSAQQFPDLHSELNLSSLELGDSALYFCASSVDQIYTGELFFGEGSRLTVL.

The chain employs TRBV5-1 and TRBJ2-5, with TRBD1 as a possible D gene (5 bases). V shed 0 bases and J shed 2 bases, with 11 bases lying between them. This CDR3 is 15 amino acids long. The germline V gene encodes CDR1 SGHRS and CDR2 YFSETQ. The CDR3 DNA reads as TGCGCCAGCAGCTTGGGTCCCAGGGAACAAGAGACCCAGTACTTC. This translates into CASSLGPREQETQYF.

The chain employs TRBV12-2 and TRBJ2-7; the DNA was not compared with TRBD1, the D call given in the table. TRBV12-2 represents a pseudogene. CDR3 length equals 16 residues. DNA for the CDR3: TGTGCAAGTCGCTCGCACCGGGACAGGGAAATGAGAGAGCAGTACTTC. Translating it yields CASRSHRDREMREQYF.

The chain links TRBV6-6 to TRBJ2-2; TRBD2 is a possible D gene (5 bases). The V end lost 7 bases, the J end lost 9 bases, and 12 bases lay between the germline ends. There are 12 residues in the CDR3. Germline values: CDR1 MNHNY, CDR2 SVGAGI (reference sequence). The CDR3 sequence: CASTGGLRELFF. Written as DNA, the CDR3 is TGTGCCAGCACCGGAGGTCTCCGGGAGCTGTTTTTT.

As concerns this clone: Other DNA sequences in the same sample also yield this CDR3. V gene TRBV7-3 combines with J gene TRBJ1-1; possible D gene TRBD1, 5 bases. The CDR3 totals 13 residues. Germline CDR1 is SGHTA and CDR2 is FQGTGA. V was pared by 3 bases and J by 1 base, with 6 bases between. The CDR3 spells CASSLTANTEAFF. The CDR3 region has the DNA TGTGCCAGCAGCTTGACAGCGAACACTGAAGCTTTCTTT.

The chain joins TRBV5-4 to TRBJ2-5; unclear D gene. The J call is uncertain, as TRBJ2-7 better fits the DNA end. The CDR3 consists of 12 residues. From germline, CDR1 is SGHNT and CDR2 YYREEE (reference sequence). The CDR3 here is CASSSLGSEQYF. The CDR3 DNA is TGTGCCAGCAGCTCTCTAGGGTCCGAGCAGTACTTC.

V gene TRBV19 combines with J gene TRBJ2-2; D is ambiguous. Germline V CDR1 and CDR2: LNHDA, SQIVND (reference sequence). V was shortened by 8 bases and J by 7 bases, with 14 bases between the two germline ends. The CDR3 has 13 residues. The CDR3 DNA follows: TGTGCCAGTCGCTCTAGGTCCAGCGGGGAGCTGTTTTTT. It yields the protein CASRSRSSGELFF. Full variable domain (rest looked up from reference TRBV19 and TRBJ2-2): DGGITQSPKYLFRKEGQNVTLSCEQNLNHDAMYWYRQDPGQGLRLIYYSQIVNDFQKGDIAEGYSVSREKKESFPLTVTSAQKNPTAFYLCASRSRSSGELFFGEGSRLTVL.

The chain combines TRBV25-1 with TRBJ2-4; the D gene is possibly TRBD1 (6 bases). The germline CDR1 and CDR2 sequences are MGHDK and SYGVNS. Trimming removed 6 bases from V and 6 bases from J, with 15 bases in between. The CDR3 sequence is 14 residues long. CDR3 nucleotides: TGTGCCAGCAGAGCCGGGACAACCTTAAACATTCAGTACTTC. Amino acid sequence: CASRAGTTLNIQYF. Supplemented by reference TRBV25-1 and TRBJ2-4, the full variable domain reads EADIYQTPRYLVIGTGKKITLECSQTMGHDKMYWYQQDPGMELHLIHYSYGVNSTEKGDLSSESTVSRIRTEHFPLTLESARPSHTSQYLCASRAGTTLNIQYFGAGTRLSVL.

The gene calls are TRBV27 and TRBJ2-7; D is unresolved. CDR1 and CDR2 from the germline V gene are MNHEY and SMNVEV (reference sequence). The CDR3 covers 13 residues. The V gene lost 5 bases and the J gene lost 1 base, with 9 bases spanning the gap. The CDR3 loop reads CASSLTRSYEQYF. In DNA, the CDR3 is TGTGCCAGCAGTCTCACGCGGTCCTACGAGCAGTACTTC.

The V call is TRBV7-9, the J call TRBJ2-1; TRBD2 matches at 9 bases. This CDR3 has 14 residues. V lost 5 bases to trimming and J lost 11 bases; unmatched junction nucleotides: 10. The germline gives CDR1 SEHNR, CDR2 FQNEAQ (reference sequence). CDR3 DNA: TGTGCCAGCAGCGGGGGACTAGCTTCCCCCAAGCAGTTCTTC. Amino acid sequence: CASSGGLASPKQFF.

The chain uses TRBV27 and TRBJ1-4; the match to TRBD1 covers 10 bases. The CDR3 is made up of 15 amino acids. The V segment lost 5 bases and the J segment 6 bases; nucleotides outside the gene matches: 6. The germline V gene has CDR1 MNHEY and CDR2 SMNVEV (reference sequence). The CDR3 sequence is CASSKGQGRDEKLFF. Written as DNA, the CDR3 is TGTGCCAGCAGTAAGGGACAGGGGAGGGATGAAAAACTGTTTTTT.